Listed here are 26 T cell receptor beta chains from one sample, sequenced in a study of blood T cell repertoires in COVID-19. Some clones are missing from TCRdb's copy, which holds only in-frame ones; the method was immunoSEQ multiplex PCR. Among about 210,000 clones listed, over 75% were seen once. The sequencing input was PBMCs or T cells enriched from blood (not recorded which). The receptor source for this set is a man in his thirties or forties in a cohort exposed to, infected with or recovered from COVID-19 (not recorded which).

This chain connects TRBV3-1 (or the pseudogene TRBV3-2) to TRBJ2-1, with a tentative D call TRBD2 (6 bases). CDR1 and CDR2 (germline): LGHDT, YNNKEL (reference sequence). CDR3 length: 13 amino acids. Trimming cost V 4 bases and J 8 bases, with 12 bases left between them. Written as DNA, the CDR3 is TGTGCCAGCAGCCGGCCCCCTAGCGATGAGCAGTTCTTC. Protein: CASSRPPSDEQFF.

The genes are TRBV6-6 and TRBJ2-7, with 9 bases identical to TRBD2. Germline CDR1 is MNHNY and CDR2 is SVGAGI (reference sequence). The CDR3 loop spans 13 amino acids. The V and J ends lost 6 bases and 2 bases, in that order; junction bases with no gene match: 2. Here the CDR3 DNA reads TGTGCCAGCAGACCTAGCGGGGCCTACGAGCAGTACTTC. This encodes CASRPSGAYEQYF.

This chain joins TRBV19 and TRBJ1-2, with 7 bases identical to TRBD1. Losses at the gene ends were 8 bases for V and 3 bases for J; bases not matched to a gene: 6. CDR1 and CDR2 from the germline V gene are LNHDA and SQIVND (reference sequence). CDR3 size: 13 residues. CDR3 region: CASSRTGYYGYTF. The CDR3 nucleotides are TGTGCCAGTTCGAGGACAGGATACTATGGCTACACCTTC.

The gene calls are TRBV28 and TRBJ2-1; 7 nucleotides match TRBD2. Germline V CDR1 and CDR2: MDHEN, SYDVKM. The V gene end was trimmed by 8 bases and the J gene end by 4 bases; junction bases not matched to a gene: 11. The CDR3 covers 15 residues. CDR3 amino acids: CASPPAGAGYNEQFF. The CDR3 DNA is TGTGCCAGCCCCCCCGCGGGAGCTGGGTACAATGAGCAGTTCTTC.

This chain uses TRBV5-8 with TRBJ1-5, with 7 positions matching TRBD1. With 0 bases clipped from V and 4 bases from J, the junction kept 1 base outside the gene matches. Looked up from germline, CDR1 is SGHTS and CDR2 is YDEGEE. CDR3 length: 14 amino acids. CDR3 nucleotides: TGTGCCAGCAGCTTGGACAGGGGTAATCAGCCCCAGCATTTT. This sequence encodes CASSLDRGNQPQHF.

This clone has a handful of counts. This sequence joins TRBV28 and TRBJ2-1, with TRBD2 as a possible D gene (5 bases). The CDR3 is made up of 19 amino acids. V was clipped by 7 bases and J by 3 bases, with 28 bases between them. CDR1 and CDR2 (germline): MDHEN, SYDVKM. The CDR3 DNA sequence: TGTGCCAGCACCTCCCGGGTATACCTTTTCCTAGCCCTCTACAATGAGCAGTTCTTC. Translation: CASTSRVYLFLALYNEQFF.

Only one count was recorded for this clone. This same CDR3 is encoded by further DNA sequences in the sample. The chain links TRBV7-2 to TRBJ2-7, with 8 bases lining up with TRBD2. With 2 bases clipped from V and 1 base from J, the junction kept 1 base outside the gene matches. This CDR3 has 14 residues. Germline-derived CDR1 and CDR2 are SGHTA and FQGNSA. CDR3 sequence: CASSLTSGSYEQYF. The CDR3 coding sequence is TGTGCCAGCAGCTTAACTAGCGGATCCTACGAGCAGTACTTC.

The CDR3 DNA is TGTGCCAGCAGCCCATCGGAATTAGGGGCGACTGAAGCTTTCTTT. Its protein product is CASSPSELGATEAFF. The chain is built from TRBV3-1 (or the pseudogene TRBV3-2) and TRBJ1-1, with D maybe TRBD1 (5 bases). The CDR3 totals 15 residues. The V gene's germline CDR1 is LGHDT and CDR2 YNNKEL (reference sequence). V was shortened by 4 bases and J by 5 bases, with 17 bases between the two germline ends.

V gene TRBV18 combines with J gene TRBJ2-5, with D maybe TRBD1 (5 bases). This CDR3 region has 13 residues. Trimming removed 3 bases at V and 4 bases at J, with 9 bases between. Germline CDR1 is KGHSH and CDR2 is LQKENI. This chain's CDR3 is CASSPVRAETQYF. The CDR3 DNA is TGTGCCAGCTCACCCGTCAGGGCAGAGACCCAGTACTTC.

The chain recombines TRBV28 with TRBJ1-5, with TRBD1 as a possible D gene (6 bases). V lost 3 bases, J lost 6 bases, and 15 bases lay in between. The CDR3 is 15 amino acids. Looked up from germline, CDR1 is MDHEN and CDR2 is SYDVKM. The CDR3 DNA is TGTGCCAGCAGTTTGTACAGGGCCTCCGGTCAGCCCCAGCATTTT. Translating gives CASSLYRASGQPQHF.

This chain uses TRBV29-1 with TRBJ2-1; TRBD2 agrees at 8 bases. Germline V gene lookup returns CDR1 SQVTM and CDR2 ANQGSEA. Trimming took 7 bases from V and 8 from J; bases not matched to a gene: 10. This CDR3 comprises 13 residues. The CDR3 spells CSAPRTSKHEQFF. The CDR3 region has the DNA TGCAGCGCGCCTAGGACTAGCAAGCATGAGCAGTTCTTC.

For the CDR3, the DNA is TGTGCCAGCAGCCGGGGGGGCCGGGGGACTCAGCCCCAGCATTTT. It is translated as CASSRGGRGTQPQHF. The chain joins TRBV21-1 to TRBJ1-5. TRBV21-1 is reported as a pseudogene. The CDR3 extends over 15 amino acids.

This clone was observed a handful of times. V and J are TRBV19 and TRBJ2-1; the D gene is possibly TRBD2 (6 bases). Trimming removed 5 bases at V and 8 bases at J, with 10 bases between. CDR3 length: 12 residues. CDR1 and CDR2 (germline): LNHDA, SQIVND (reference sequence). The CDR3 reads CASSPSVYEQFF. CDR3 bases: TGTGCCAGTAGTCCTAGCGTGTATGAGCAGTTCTTC. Full variable domain (remainder filled in from reference TRBV19 and TRBJ2-1): DGGITQSPKYLFRKEGQNVTLSCEQNLNHDAMYWYRQDPGQGLRLIYYSQIVNDFQKGDIAEGYSVSREKKESFPLTVTSAQKNPTAFYLCASSPSVYEQFFGPGTRLTVL.

The gene calls are TRBV9 and TRBJ2-7, with TRBD1 as a possible D gene (5 bases). This CDR3 region has 15 residues. Germline CDR1 reads SGDLS; CDR2 reads YYNGEE. Trimming cost V 0 bases and J 4 bases, with 14 bases left between them. The CDR3 coding sequence is TGTGCCAGCAGCGTAGCAGGGCAGGCCGTTTACGAGCAGTACTTC. It is translated as CASSVAGQAVYEQYF.

The V and J genes are TRBV28 and TRBJ2-5; 9 bases agree with TRBD2. The trim removed 7 bases at V and 5 bases at J, leaving 17 bases unmatched. The CDR3 covers 17 residues. The V gene's germline CDR1 is MDHEN and CDR2 SYDVKM. DNA of the CDR3: TGTGCCAGCACATTCAGGGGTGCGGGAGGGCCTCGGGAGACCCAGTACTTC. Protein sequence: CASTFRGAGGPRETQYF.

This clone was counted once. The gene calls are TRBV28 and TRBJ2-7, with 9 bases aligning to TRBD1. V lost 6 bases, J lost 4 bases, and 10 bases stayed unmatched. The length of the CDR3 is 15 residues. From germline, CDR1 is MDHEN and CDR2 SYDVKM. The CDR3 DNA is TGTGCCAGCAGCTGGATACAGGGGGCAGTTTACGAGCAGTACTTC. Residues: CASSWIQGAVYEQYF.

This rearrangement joins TRBV28 to TRBJ1-5; D call uncertain. CDR1 and CDR2 from the germline V gene are MDHEN and SYDVKM. The V gene lost 2 bases and the J gene lost 1 base, with 9 bases spanning the gap. The CDR3 sequence is 15 residues long. The CDR3 loop reads CASSLLAGSNQPQHF. The DNA of the CDR3 is TGTGCCAGCAGTTTACTGGCGGGGAGCAATCAGCCCCAGCATTTT.

V gene TRBV2 combines with J gene TRBJ1-6; D is ambiguous. Germline CDR1 SNHLY, CDR2 FYNNEI. The CDR3 runs 11 residues. Trimming shortened V by 5 bases and J by 11 bases, and 7 bases separated the two germline ends. The CDR3 nucleotides are TGTGCCAGCAGTCCGCAGGCACCCCTCCACTTT. Encoded protein: CASSPQAPLHF. Supplemented by reference TRBV2 and TRBJ1-6, the full variable domain reads EPEVTQTPSHQVTQMGQEVILRCVPISNHLYFYWYRQILGQKVEFLVSFYNNEISEKSEIFDDQFSVERPDGSNFTLKIRSTKLEDSAMYFCASSPQAPLHFGNGTRLTVT.

The rearrangement uses TRBV11-2 and TRBJ1-1, with 7 bases matching TRBD1. The CDR3 sequence is 15 residues long. Germline lookup yields CDR1 SGHAT and CDR2 FQNNGV. V lost 1 base, J lost 5 bases, and 7 bases stayed unmatched. In nucleotides, the CDR3 is TGTGCCAGCAGCTTAGTAGTCGCAGGGGGGACTGAAGCTTTCTTT. Protein product: CASSLVVAGGTEAFF.

This rearrangement joins TRBV10-2 to TRBJ2-3, with D perhaps matching TRBD1 (7 bases). Germline V gene lookup returns CDR1 WSHSY and CDR2 SAAADI. Trimming cost V 4 bases and J 2 bases, with 16 bases left between them. CDR3 length: 16 residues. The CDR3 DNA sequence: TGCGCCAGCAGTGTAGGTGGCGGGACAGTCACAGATACGCAGTATTTT. This codes for CASSVGGGTVTDTQYF.

The gene calls are TRBV9 and TRBJ2-1, with TRBD2 identical over 12 bases. This CDR3 is 19 amino acids long. The germline gives CDR1 SGDLS, CDR2 YYNGEE. Trimming removed 3 bases from V and 8 bases from J; junction bases left unmatched: 18. This CDR3 reads CASSGLGLAGGPGGDEQFF. CDR3 nucleotide sequence: TGTGCCAGCAGCGGCCTCGGGCTAGCGGGAGGGCCAGGTGGCGATGAGCAGTTCTTC. The variable domain in full, completed from reference TRBV9 and TRBJ2-1, reads DSGVTQTPKHLITATGQRVTLRCSPRSGDLSVYWYQQSLDQGLQFLIQYYNGEERAKGNILERFSAQQFPDLHSELNLSSLELGDSALYFCASSGLGLAGGPGGDEQFFGPGTRLTVL.

The chain uses TRBV9 and TRBJ1-2; tentative D call: TRBD1 (5 bases). V gave up 8 bases and J gave up 4 bases, with 12 bases separating them. Germline assignment: CDR1 SGDLS and CDR2 YYNGEE. The CDR3 has 12 amino acids. CDR3 sequence: CASQTVSYGYTF. CDR3 in DNA: TGTGCCAGTCAGACAGTTTCCTATGGCTACACCTTC.

The chain recombines TRBV9 with TRBJ2-1; the match to TRBD2 covers 7 bases. Germline V gene sequence: CDR1 SGDLS, CDR2 YYNGEE. V lost 3 bases to trimming and J lost 7 bases; unmatched junction nucleotides: 10. This CDR3 region has 15 residues. CDR3 amino acids: CASSATGTIRNEQFF. The CDR3 coding sequence is TGTGCCAGCAGCGCGACCGGGACTATTAGAAATGAGCAGTTCTTC. The complete variable domain, with remaining parts taken from reference TRBV9 and TRBJ2-1, reads DSGVTQTPKHLITATGQRVTLRCSPRSGDLSVYWYQQSLDQGLQFLIQYYNGEERAKGNILERFSAQQFPDLHSELNLSSLELGDSALYFCASSATGTIRNEQFFGPGTRLTVL.

This chain uses TRBV7-9 with TRBJ1-1, with D perhaps matching TRBD1 (5 bases). CDR1 and CDR2 from the germline V gene are SEHNR and FQNEAQ (reference sequence). Trimming cost V 4 bases and J 0 bases, with 9 bases left between them. The length of the CDR3 is 14 residues. CDR3 region: CASSSTEMNTEAFF. The CDR3 DNA sequence: TGTGCCAGCAGCTCGACAGAAATGAACACTGAAGCTTTCTTT.

This CDR3 reads CASSLDVQNEQFF. For the CDR3, the DNA is TGTGCCAGCAGCTTAGATGTCCAAAATGAGCAGTTCTTC. The V and J genes are TRBV11-2 and TRBJ2-1; D call uncertain. The CDR3 has 13 amino acids. CDR1 is SGHAT and CDR2 is FQNNGV in the germline V gene. The V end was cut by 0 bases, the J end by 7 bases, with 7 bases between.

The rearrangement links TRBV18 to TRBJ2-3; a weak D match, TRBD2 (6 bases). V was cut by 8 bases and J by 3 bases, with 21 bases left in between. Per germline, CDR1 KGHSH and CDR2 LQKENI. This CDR3 contains 16 residues. The CDR3 loop is CASASRSGWGTDTQYF. The CDR3 bases are TGTGCCAGCGCAAGTCGTAGCGGCTGGGGGACAGATACGCAGTATTTT.